This T cell receptor (beta chain) appears in the sequencing data of a study of blood T cell repertoires in COVID-19. Study-wide background: Acute and convalescent COVID-19 specimens originated in the United States, Italy and Spain. Sources were T cells, B-cell-depleted T cells, or PBMCs; the material itself was cDNA or gDNA.

This CDR3 region has 19 residues. Trimming at V came to 2 bases and at J to 0 bases, leaving 12 bases not matched to a gene. CDR1 and CDR2 from the germline V gene are SGHTA and FQGTGA. The table came from immunoSEQ multiplex PCR; TCRdb's copy has only in-frame clones and leaves some out. The data contain approximately 90,000 clones, 85% of them seen just once; the ten biggest clones take up 3% to 3.5%. The specimen was peripheral blood. The V and J genes are TRBV7-3 and TRBJ2-1; 8 bases align to TRBD2. The source is a man in his fifties with acute or convalescent COVID-19. CDR3 bases: TGTGCCAGCAGCTTATTGTCAGCGGGGGATGTTAGCTCCTACAATGAGCAGTTCTTC. It codes for CASSLLSAGDVSSYNEQFF.